This T cell receptor beta chain was sequenced for a study of T-cell reconstitution after alpha-beta-depleted transplantation in children. Germline CDR1 and CDR2: MDHEN and SYDVKM. This CDR3 spans 16 amino acids. Trimming took 5 bases from V and 0 from J, leaving 14 bases between them. Unique molecular identifiers featured in how the TCRbeta library was prepared. MiXCR, run by TCRdb on the PCR reads, gives a single entry per CDR3 protein. The sample yields nearly 400,000 distinct CDR3 sequences, roughly 22% seen once. The chain employs TRBV28 and TRBJ2-1; D is uncertain. This TCR derives from a human donor who donated a stem cell graft to a child with acute myeloid leukemia. Sample: PBMCs from the stem cell graft donor, taken from the stem cell graft. The CDR3 nucleotides read TGTGCCAGCAGTGCCGTGGCGCTGAGCTCCTACAATGAGCAGTTCTTC. This translates into CASSAVALSSYNEQFF.